Listed below are T cell receptor beta chains from one sample, sequenced in a study of cytomegalovirus exposure and HLA in healthy donors. Assay used: immunoSEQ multiplex PCR; TCRdb lists only in-frame clones, some missing. The table has 100,000 to 150,000 clones, 80% to 85% seen once. The specimen was PBMCs. These receptors all stem from a man aged 25 to 45 in good health and CMV-seronegative. Both conserved end residues are part of each CDR3. Fields, in order: clone size, V gene, D gene, J gene, CDR3 DNA, CDR3 protein. A D gene is named only where the DNA matches it firmly. Clone size is shown for a subset of rows, as once, few, many or a class of expanded clone.

>NA|TRBV5-6|NA|TRBJ1-1
TGTGCCAGCAGCTTGAATGGGGGTTCCCTTCCGGGGGACACTGAAGCTTTCTTT
CASSLNGGSLPGDTEAFF
>NA|TRBV5-4|TRBD1|TRBJ1-1
TGTGCCAGCAGCTTGGGAGGGGGCGAGGACACTGAAGCTTTCTTT
CASSLGGGEDTEAFF
>NA|TRBV6-1|NA|TRBJ2-7
TGTGCCAGCAGGACAGCCCTAAGCTCCTACGAGCAGTACTTC
CASRTALSSYEQYF
>NA|TRBV30|TRBD1|TRBJ2-1
TGTGCCTGGATGGGGGACAGGGCCCTGACGGGCAATGAGCAGTTCTTC
CAWMGDRALTGNEQFF
>NA|TRBV2|NA|TRBJ1-5
TGTGCCAGCAGTCCACCATGGCAGAATTATAGCAATCAGCCCCAGCATTTT
CASSPPWQNYSNQPQHF
>NA|TRBV4-3|NA|TRBJ2-3
TGCGCCAGCAGCCAGTTAGGAGCCATGCATACGCAGTATTTT
CASSQLGAMHTQYF
>NA|TRBV11-2|NA|TRBJ2-7
TGTGCCAGCAGCCTGACAGGCGAGCAGTACTTC
CASSLTGEQYF
>NA|TRBV5-4|TRBD2|TRBJ2-3
TGTGCCAGCAGCTTGGAACTAGCGGGGGGCGGGGGCCCAGATACGCAGTATTTT
CASSLELAGGGGPDTQYF
>NA|TRBV6-5|TRBD1|TRBJ2-1
TGTGCCAGCGCGAGGACAGGGAGCAATGAGCAGTTCTTC
CASARTGSNEQFF
>NA|TRBV6-6|NA|TRBJ2-1
TGTGCCAGCAGTCCCCCCATCCCCAGCTCCTACAATGAGCAGTTCTTC
CASSPPIPSSYNEQFF
>NA|TRBV28|NA|TRBJ1-5
TGTGCCAGCAGTCGAGGAGGTGTTAGTGGGGGCTGGGGCAGCAATCAGCCCCAGCATTTT
CASSRGGVSGGWGSNQPQHF
>NA|TRBV21-1|NA|TRBJ2-5
TGTGCCCGCAGCGGGAGGGACCGGGAGACCCAGTACTTC
CARSGRDRETQYF
>NA|TRBV28|TRBD2|TRBJ2-7
TGTGCCAGCAGCTATAGCGGGTATCCCTACGAGCAGTACTTC
CASSYSGYPYEQYF
>NA|TRBV9|TRBD2|TRBJ2-1
TGTGCCAGCAGCGCCGGGACTAGCGGGGGGGCGGTCTACAATGAGCAGTTCTTC
CASSAGTSGGAVYNEQFF
>NA|TRBV10-3|NA|TRBJ2-1
TGTGCCATCAGCACATCCGCATTCCGACAGATCTACAATGAGCAGTTCTTC
CAISTSAFRQIYNEQFF
>NA|TRBV5-1|NA|TRBJ2-3
TGCGCCAGCAGCTCTTTTGGCCGAGATACGCAGTATTTT
CASSSFGRDTQYF
>few|TRBV25-1|NA|TRBJ1-2
TGTGCCAGCACCGGGGGGCCCTATGGCTACACCTTC
CASTGGPYGYTF
>NA|TRBV5-4|NA|TRBJ2-2
TGTGCCAGCAGCTTCGCGGGATCTTCCGGGGAGCTGTTTTTT
CASSFAGSSGELFF